This passage covers 8 T cell receptor beta chains from one sample sequenced in a study of blood T cell repertoires in COVID-19. Generated by immunoSEQ multiplex PCR, the TCRdb table keeps only in-frame clones and is missing some. The data show roughly 70,000 clones, approximately 90% seen once. The material sequenced was peripheral blood. The source is a human donor in a cohort sampled during active COVID-19.

This clone was seen only once. The V and J genes are TRBV24-1 and TRBJ2-7; a weak D match, TRBD1 (9 bases). This CDR3 comprises 19 residues. Germline CDR1 reads KGHDR; CDR2 reads SFDVKD. Trimming left V 2 bases short and J 2 bases short, with 24 bases between. CDR3 protein: CATSDSLQGASGSAYEQYV. The CDR3 DNA follows: TGTGCCACCAGTGATTCTCTACAGGGGGCCAGCGGGAGTGCCTACGAGCAGTACGTC.

The CDR3 DNA reads as TGTGCCAGCAGCCCTAGGACAGCAACCTACGAGCAGTACTTC. It encodes CASSPRTATYEQYF. The rearrangement joins TRBV11-2 to TRBJ2-7; possible D gene TRBD1, 6 bases. The CDR3 is 14 residues long. Trimming pared 5 bases from V and 2 bases from J, leaving 13 bases between. CDR1 is SGHAT, CDR2 FQNNGV, per germline.

The V and J genes are TRBV3-1 (or the pseudogene TRBV3-2) and TRBJ2-5; perhaps TRBD2 as D (6 bases). With 2 bases removed from V and 7 bases from J, the gap between germline ends came to 8 bases. Germline assignment: CDR1 LGHDT and CDR2 YNNKEL (reference sequence). This CDR3 spans 12 amino acids. The CDR3 reads CASSQPGGTQYF. In DNA form, the CDR3 reads TGTGCCAGCAGCCAACCCGGGGGGACCCAGTACTTC.

The V call is TRBV3-1 (or the pseudogene TRBV3-2), the J call TRBJ2-3; 7 nucleotides agree with TRBD2. Germline assignment: CDR1 LGHDT and CDR2 YNNKEL (reference sequence). Germline trimming cut 7 bases from V and 5 bases from J; bases unmatched to any gene: 9. The CDR3 totals 14 residues. CDR3: CASMRSGSGDTQYF. CDR3 nucleotides: TGTGCCAGCATGCGTAGCGGGTCAGGAGATACGCAGTATTTT.

The gene calls are TRBV7-6 and TRBJ2-1; TRBD2 aligns across 10 bases. The germline CDR1 and CDR2 sequences are SGHVS and FNYEAQ. The CDR3 runs to 17 residues. Trimming removed 5 bases from V and 5 bases from J; junction bases left unmatched: 12. CDR3 in DNA: TGTGCCAGCAGCCCCCACCCTACTAGCGGGACCAACAATGAGCAGTTCTTC. It encodes CASSPHPTSGTNNEQFF.

The CDR3 protein is CASSQVSVYNEQFF. The CDR3 DNA is TGTGCCAGCAGCCAAGTATCGGTATACAATGAGCAGTTCTTC. The J gene is TRBJ2-1, the V gene TRBV14; D is unclear. V was cut by 1 base and J by 4 bases, with 8 bases left in between. Germline CDR1 reads SGHDN; CDR2 reads FVKESK. This CDR3 has 14 amino acids. Supplemented by reference TRBV14 and TRBJ2-1, the full variable domain reads EAGVTQFPSHSVIEKGQTVTLRCDPISGHDNLYWYRRVMGKEIKFLLHFVKESKQDESGMPNNRFLAERTGGTYSTLKVQPAELEDSGVYFCASSQVSVYNEQFFGPGTRLTVL.

The chain couples TRBV4-2 to TRBJ1-1, with D unclear. In germline, CDR1 is LGHNA, CDR2 YNFKEQ. CDR3 size: 14 residues. V was cut by 4 bases and J by 9 bases, with 18 bases left in between. CDR3: CASSRSEEVLKAFF. Here the CDR3 DNA reads TGTGCCAGCAGCCGCTCCGAGGAAGTCTTGAAAGCTTTCTTT.

The chain combines TRBV5-8 with TRBJ2-3, with 8 bases that match TRBD1. V trimming: 4 bases; J trimming: 0 bases; junction bases outside the gene matches: 4. The CDR3 runs to 15 residues. CDR1 and CDR2 from the germline V gene are SGHTS and YDEGEE. The CDR3 region has the DNA TGTGCCAGCAGCCCACGGACAGGGAGCACAGATACGCAGTATTTT. Translation: CASSPRTGSTDTQYF.